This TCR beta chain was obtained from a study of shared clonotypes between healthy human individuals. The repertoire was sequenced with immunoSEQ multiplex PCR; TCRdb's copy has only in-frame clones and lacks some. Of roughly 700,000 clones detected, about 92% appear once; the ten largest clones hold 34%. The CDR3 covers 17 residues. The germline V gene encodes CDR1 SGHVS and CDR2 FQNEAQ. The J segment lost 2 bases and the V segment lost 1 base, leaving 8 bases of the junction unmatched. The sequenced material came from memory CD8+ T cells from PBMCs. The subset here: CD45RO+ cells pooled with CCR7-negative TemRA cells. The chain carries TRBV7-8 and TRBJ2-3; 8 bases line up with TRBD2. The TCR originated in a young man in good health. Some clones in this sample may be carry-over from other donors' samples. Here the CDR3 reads CASSLEDSGEFTDTQYF. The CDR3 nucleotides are TGTGCCAGCAGCTTAGAGGATAGCGGGGAGTTCACAGATACGCAGTATTTT.